This T cell receptor (beta chain) was captured by sequencing in a study of vaccination effects on CD4 cells after COVID-19. About this clone itself: Its antigen is not known.

Assay used: immunoSEQ multiplex PCR; TCRdb lists only in-frame clones, some missing. In the table there are 65,000 to 90,000 clones, approximately 74% of which are singletons. The CDR3 length is 15 residues. CDR1 is KGHSH and CDR2 is LQKENI in the germline V gene. The J segment lost 7 bases and the V segment lost 3 bases, leaving 5 bases of the junction unmatched. ViraFEST expansion of antigen-specific CD4+ T cells with viral peptide pools preceded sequencing. Upon completion of about eleven days in culture, CD4+ T cells were isolated. Having tested negative for nucleocapsid antibodies, the vaccine recipients showed no prior SARS-CoV-2 infection.

The clonotype was recovered from a human donor who received a COVID-19 vaccine. The chain is built from TRBV18 and TRBJ1-6, with TRBD1 identical over 8 bases. This specimen was CD4+ T cells from PBMCs cultured with HCoV-NL63 spike peptides, taken before COVID-19 vaccination. CDR3 DNA sequence: TGTGCCAGCTCACCGAGGACAGGGACCAATTCACCCCTCCACTTT. Its translation is CASSPRTGTNSPLHF.